What follows is one T cell receptor beta chain and its context. The CDR3 totals 15 residues. The trim removed 2 bases at V and 6 bases at J, leaving 8 bases unmatched. Germline V gene lookup returns CDR1 GTSNPN and CDR2 SVGIG (reference sequence). This sample stems from a study of CD8 T cells in Susac syndrome. Sequencing of TCR beta covered CD8+ and CD4+ T cells obtained from blood. Treatment-naive patients with stable or active relapsing-remitting disease served as multiple sclerosis controls. The authors reverse transcribed 0.5 to 1 ug RNA with random hexamers. By means of immunoSEQ multiplex PCR, TCR beta CDR3 spanning 54 Vbeta and 13 Jbeta underwent amplification. Via MiXCR, TCRdb re-called the immunoSEQ multiplex PCR reads, giving one row per CDR3 protein. Of 200,000 to 250,000 distinct CDR3 sequences in the sample, 80% to 95% are singletons; the top ten hold around 0.14%.

The V call is TRBV30, the J call TRBJ2-3; 10 bases match TRBD1. Sequencing was performed on CD8+ T cells from PBMCs. The source is a human donor with multiple sclerosis. CDR3 protein: CAWSLGTGEWDTQYF. The CDR3 region has the DNA TGTGCCTGGAGTCTCGGGACAGGGGAGTGGGATACGCAGTATTTT. The variable domain in full, with the rest retrieved from reference TRBV30 and TRBJ2-3, is SQTIHQWPATLVQPVGSPLSLECTVEGTSNPNLYWYRQAAGRGLQLLFYSVGIGQISSEVPQNLSASRPQDRQFILSSKKLLLSDSGFYLCAWSLGTGEWDTQYFGPGTRLTVL.